The 29 T cell receptor beta chains in this list originate from one sample, sequenced in a study of T cell responses to AZD1222 COVID-19 vaccine. TCRdb's table, derived via immunoSEQ multiplex PCR, lists solely in-frame clones and lacks some. The sample records fewer than 75,000 clones, about 90% being singletons. Sequenced here: peripheral blood, sampled 28 days after the second dose of the MenACWY control vaccine. Receptors originate from an adult who received the MenACWY meningococcal vaccine as a control.

The rearrangement joins TRBV11-1 to TRBJ2-2; D not resolved. The V and J ends lost 7 bases and 0 bases respectively, with 12 bases between them. From germline, CDR1 is SGHAT and CDR2 FQDESV (reference sequence). The CDR3 totals 15 residues. This chain's CDR3 is CASTPRASNTGELFF. CDR3 nucleotides: TGTGCCAGCACCCCCCGGGCTTCGAACACCGGGGAGCTGTTTTTT.

V gene TRBV6-6 combines with J gene TRBJ2-2; D possibly corresponds to TRBD1 (5 bases). V was shortened by 4 bases and J by 9 bases, with 12 bases between the two germline ends. The CDR3 contains 13 residues. Germline V CDR1 and CDR2: MNHNY, SVGAGI (reference sequence). The CDR3 loop is CASSSGIGRELFF. Written as DNA, the CDR3 is TGTGCCAGCAGTTCAGGGATCGGCCGGGAGCTGTTTTTT.

This clone was counted between two and nine times. The rearrangement links TRBV19 to TRBJ2-1; possibly TRBD1 for D (6 bases). Deletions cut 4 bases from V and 3 bases from J, with 7 bases between. The CDR3 runs to 13 residues. Germline CDR1 and CDR2: LNHDA and SQIVND (reference sequence). The CDR3 nucleotides read TGTGCCAGTAGTAAAGGGGGCTACAATGAGCAGTTCTTC. Translated: CASSKGGYNEQFF. Supplemented by reference TRBV19 and TRBJ2-1, the full variable domain reads DGGITQSPKYLFRKEGQNVTLSCEQNLNHDAMYWYRQDPGQGLRLIYYSQIVNDFQKGDIAEGYSVSREKKESFPLTVTSAQKNPTAFYLCASSKGGYNEQFFGPGTRLTVL.

The gene calls are TRBV9 and TRBJ1-1, with TRBD1 matching over 7 bases. Germline CDR1 SGDLS, CDR2 YYNGEE. Trimming removed 0 bases from V and 11 bases from J; junction bases left unmatched: 7. The CDR3 is 13 amino acids. CDR3 loop: CASSVGTTGPAFF. CDR3 nucleotide sequence: TGTGCCAGCAGCGTAGGGACGACAGGGCCTGCTTTCTTT.

V gene TRBV16 combines with J gene TRBJ1-2; a possible D gene is TRBD1 (5 bases). Germline V gives CDR1 KGHSY, CDR2 FQNENV. The length of the CDR3 is 15 residues. V was shortened by 3 bases and J by 6 bases, with 17 bases between the two germline ends. In DNA, the CDR3 is TGTGCCAGCAGCCACTCACCGGGACCGCGGAATGGCTACACCTTC. It codes for CASSHSPGPRNGYTF.

The chain recombines TRBV6-6 with TRBJ1-2; 7 nucleotides line up with TRBD1. CDR1 and CDR2 from the germline V gene are MNHNY and SVGAGI (reference sequence). Trimming cost V 6 bases and J 4 bases; bases outside gene matches: 8. The CDR3 has 14 residues. The CDR3, as DNA: TGTGCCAGCAGCCCTAGACAGGGTATCTATGGCTACACCTTC. This gives the protein CASSPRQGIYGYTF.

V is TRBV5-6 and J is TRBJ1-1, with D perhaps matching TRBD1 (5 bases). Germline V gene lookup returns CDR1 SGHDT and CDR2 YYEEEE. Between the trimmed V and J ends, which lost 3 bases and 11 bases, there was a span of 17 bases. This CDR3 region has 13 residues. The CDR3 loop is CASSWGTDYHAFF. The CDR3 DNA reads as TGTGCCAGCAGCTGGGGGACCGACTATCACGCTTTCTTT.

The table lists this clone with a count of one. V is TRBV6-5 and J is TRBJ1-5; D is ambiguous. The CDR3 sequence is 13 residues long. The V end was cut by 5 bases, the J end by 4 bases, with 9 bases between. Germline CDR1 reads MNHEY; CDR2 reads SVGAGI. CDR3 protein: CASSPGYNQPQHF. The CDR3 nucleotides are TGTGCCAGCAGTCCGGGATATAATCAGCCCCAGCATTTT.

V gene TRBV28 combines with J gene TRBJ1-5; D not resolved. Germline V CDR1 and CDR2: MDHEN, SYDVKM. V was clipped by 4 bases and J by 3 bases, with 4 bases between them. CDR3 length equals 12 residues. CDR3 sequence: CASSWDNQPQHF. The CDR3 DNA follows: TGTGCCAGCAGTTGGGACAATCAGCCCCAGCATTTT.

This chain joins TRBV15 and TRBJ2-2; possibly TRBD2 for D (5 bases). This CDR3 comprises 20 residues. V was trimmed by 2 bases and J by 6 bases, leaving 28 bases between them. Germline assignment: CDR1 LNHNV and CDR2 YYDKDF (reference sequence). The CDR3 loop is CATSRWSRVYSEGPPGELFF. DNA of the CDR3: TGTGCCACCAGCAGATGGTCTCGTGTATACTCCGAGGGTCCACCCGGGGAGCTGTTTTTT.

The chain joins TRBV28 to TRBJ1-2, with TRBD1 as a possible D gene (5 bases). V dropped 6 bases and J dropped 7 bases, with 21 bases sitting between them. CDR1 and CDR2 from the germline V gene are MDHEN and SYDVKM. The CDR3 length is 15 residues. The CDR3 region is CASRGTRQLGRGYTF. CDR3 DNA: TGTGCCAGCAGGGGTACTCGACAGCTGGGGCGTGGCTACACCTTC.

CDR3 nucleotides: TGTGCCAGCATTGGGACAGGACTGAACACTGAAGCTTTCTTT. Protein: CASIGTGLNTEAFF. This chain links TRBV6-5 with TRBJ1-1; 8 nucleotides match TRBD1. Germline V lookup: CDR1 MNHEY, CDR2 SVGAGI. The CDR3 runs 14 residues. With 7 bases clipped from V and 0 bases from J, the junction kept 4 bases outside the gene matches.

The V call is TRBV9, the J call TRBJ2-6; D is unclear. Germline-derived CDR1 and CDR2 are SGDLS and YYNGEE. The CDR3 spans 14 residues. The V gene lost 4 bases and the J gene lost 0 bases, with 5 bases spanning the gap. CDR3 nucleotide sequence: TGTGCCAGCAGCTTAAGCTCTGGGGCCAACGTCCTGACTTTC. Amino acid sequence: CASSLSSGANVLTF.

The rearrangement uses TRBV5-6 and TRBJ2-7; the D call may be TRBD1 or TRBD2 (5 bases each). Germline V lookup: CDR1 SGHDT, CDR2 YYEEEE. This CDR3 contains 13 residues. The V end lost 3 bases, the J end lost 3 bases, and 10 bases lay between the germline ends. The CDR3 is CASSSGPNYEQYF. DNA for the CDR3: TGTGCCAGCAGCTCGGGACCCAACTACGAGCAGTACTTC.

This clone was observed a single time. The rearrangement links TRBV30 to TRBJ1-5, with 7 bases that match TRBD1. Germline CDR1 and CDR2: GTSNPN and SVGIG (reference sequence). The CDR3 sequence is 17 residues long. V dropped 0 bases and J dropped 0; count of bases not matched to a gene: 8. CDR3 sequence: CAWSVAGTVYSNQPQHF. DNA for the CDR3: TGTGCCTGGAGTGTGGCGGGGACAGTCTATAGCAATCAGCCCCAGCATTTT.

V usage is TRBV3-1 (or the pseudogene TRBV3-2) and J usage is TRBJ1-2, with a possible D match to TRBD1 (6 bases). V lost 4 bases, J lost 6 bases, and 18 bases lay in between. The CDR3 runs 15 residues. The V gene's germline CDR1 is LGHDT and CDR2 YNNKEL (reference sequence). The chain's CDR3 is CASSPQETGYNGYTF. The CDR3 nucleotides are TGTGCCAGCAGCCCACAAGAAACAGGGTACAATGGCTACACCTTC.

This clone was observed a single time. V and J are TRBV28 and TRBJ2-5; the match to TRBD2 covers 9 bases. In germline, CDR1 is MDHEN, CDR2 SYDVKM. The CDR3 covers 20 residues. V trimming: 7 bases; J trimming: 4 bases; junction bases outside the gene matches: 25. As DNA, the CDR3 is TGTGCCAGCACCCATTCGGGACTCGGCGGGAGGGCAACGGTGGGAGAGACCCAGTACTTC. Encoded protein: CASTHSGLGGRATVGETQYF.

The V gene is TRBV5-8, the J gene TRBJ2-4; weak D call: TRBD2 (6 bases). This CDR3 comprises 15 residues. The germline gives CDR1 SGHTS, CDR2 YDEGEE. Trimming removed 4 bases from V and 1 base from J, with 12 bases in between. The CDR3 bases are TGTGCCAGCAGCCCGGGGGTGGGGGCCAAAAACATTCAGTACTTC. Translating gives CASSPGVGAKNIQYF.

The chain joins TRBV19 to TRBJ1-4; D uncertain. V was cut by 2 bases and J by 10 bases, with 5 bases left in between. Germline CDR1 LNHDA, CDR2 SQIVND (reference sequence). The CDR3 extends over 11 amino acids. The CDR3 is CASSISSKLFF. The CDR3 bases are TGTGCCAGTAGTATATCCTCAAAACTGTTTTTT.

The V gene is TRBV6-5, the J gene TRBJ2-7; D ambiguous. V gave up 4 bases and J gave up 3 bases, with 10 bases separating them. Germline V gives CDR1 MNHEY, CDR2 SVGAGI. The CDR3 totals 13 residues. For the CDR3, the DNA is TGTGCCAGCAGTTCCCGGGTTGGCTACGAGCAGTACTTC. It yields the protein CASSSRVGYEQYF.

V and J are TRBV11-2 and TRBJ1-2; D possibly corresponds to TRBD1 (6 bases). The V gene's germline CDR1 is SGHAT and CDR2 FQNNGV. The CDR3 is 13 amino acids. V lost 5 bases to trimming and J lost 7 bases, with 14 bases between them. The CDR3 DNA reads TGTGCCAGCAGCCCAAACAGGGAAAGTGGCTACACCTTC. Translation gives CASSPNRESGYTF. Full variable domain (remainder filled in from reference TRBV11-2 and TRBJ1-2): EAGVAQSPRYKIIEKRQSVAFWCNPISGHATLYWYQQILGQGPKLLIQFQNNGVVDDSQLPKDRFSAERLKGVDSTLKIQPAKLEDSAVYLCASSPNRESGYTFGSGTRLTVV.

The chain has TRBV25-1 and TRBJ2-1; tentatively, D is TRBD1 (6 bases). The V end lost 4 bases, the J end lost 4 bases, and 8 bases lay between the germline ends. The V gene's germline CDR1 is MGHDK and CDR2 SYGVNS. The CDR3 runs to 13 residues. The CDR3 region has the DNA TGTGCCAGCAGTGGCCAGGGGTACAATGAGCAGTTCTTC. Its protein product is CASSGQGYNEQFF. Drawing the rest from reference TRBV25-1 and TRBJ2-1, the complete variable domain is EADIYQTPRYLVIGTGKKITLECSQTMGHDKMYWYQQDPGMELHLIHYSYGVNSTEKGDLSSESTVSRIRTEHFPLTLESARPSHTSQYLCASSGQGYNEQFFGPGTRLTVL.

The chain uses TRBV20-1 and TRBJ1-1; D remains unclear. The germline CDR1 and CDR2 sequences are DFQATT and SNEGSKA (reference sequence). The V end lost 3 bases, the J end lost 1 base, and 9 bases lay between the germline ends. The CDR3 is 13 residues long. The CDR3: CSASKQTNTEAFF. In nucleotides, the CDR3 is TGCAGTGCTAGTAAACAAACGAACACTGAAGCTTTCTTT.

V usage is TRBV6-5 and J usage is TRBJ2-1; no reliable D call. The length of the CDR3 is 13 residues. Germline CDR1 reads MNHEY; CDR2 reads SVGAGI. Trimming stripped 6 bases from V and 7 bases from J, with 13 bases between. The CDR3 DNA reads as TGTGCCAGCAGCTTAACCAAAGCAAATGAGCAGTTCTTC. Encoded protein: CASSLTKANEQFF.

The chain employs TRBV5-4 and TRBJ2-2, with D possibly being TRBD1 (6 bases). The CDR3 contains 13 residues. Germline-derived CDR1 and CDR2 are SGHNT and YYREEE (reference sequence). Deletions cut 10 bases from V and 2 bases from J, with 12 bases between. The CDR3: CAGRTVNTGELFF. CDR3 in DNA: TGTGCCGGGCGGACAGTTAACACCGGGGAGCTGTTTTTT.

This chain uses TRBV19 with TRBJ2-7, with 7 positions matching TRBD1. This CDR3 is built from 13 residues. V shed 5 bases and J 3 bases; nucleotides not matched to a gene: 4. Germline V gene lookup returns CDR1 LNHDA and CDR2 SQIVND (reference sequence). Here the CDR3 reads CASSWGQRYEQYF. For the CDR3, the DNA is TGTGCCAGTAGTTGGGGACAGCGCTACGAGCAGTACTTC.

The chain couples TRBV15 to TRBJ2-1; D might be TRBD2 (5 bases). Per germline, CDR1 LNHNV and CDR2 YYDKDF (reference sequence). V was cut by 8 bases and J by 10 bases, with 15 bases left in between. CDR3 length equals 12 residues. CDR3: CATSGRGEEQFF. In DNA form, the CDR3 reads TGTGCCACCTCGGGCCGGGGTGAAGAGCAGTTCTTC.

The rearrangement joins TRBV3-1 (or the pseudogene TRBV3-2) to TRBJ1-3; D ambiguous. V lost 1 base and J 1 base, leaving 14 bases between the germline ends. The germline V gene has CDR1 LGHDT and CDR2 YNNKEL (reference sequence). This CDR3 contains 17 residues. CDR3 region: CASSQGERRLSGNTIYF. The CDR3 DNA sequence: TGTGCCAGCAGCCAAGGGGAACGCAGATTGTCTGGAAACACCATATATTTT.

This clone appeared a single time. Other DNA sequences in this specimen translate into the identical CDR3. The V and J genes are TRBV28 and TRBJ1-5; D uncertain. There are 12 residues in the CDR3. Germline V gene lookup returns CDR1 MDHEN and CDR2 SYDVKM. V gave up 6 bases and J gave up 4 bases, with 7 bases separating them. CDR3 amino acids: CASRVENQPQHF. Written as DNA, the CDR3 is TGTGCCAGCAGGGTTGAAAATCAGCCCCAGCATTTT.